This TCR beta chain was recovered during a study of blood T cells in healthy people across ages. A second PCR of about 7 to 11 cycles used a sample-barcoded 5' primer and a J-beta primer mix. Every sample gave at least 3 million paired-end reads containing CDR3. TCRdb itself ran the 5' RACE reads through MiXCR, one entry per CDR3 protein. The repertoire holds about 1.5 million distinct CDR3 sequences, with about 42% as singletons. Healthy Caucasians from Russia aged roughly 6 to 95 served as donors. Peripheral blood samples of about 10 milliliters were drawn from each donor. Each sample yielded at least 5.5 micrograms of PBMC total RNA. CDR3 length: 16 residues. Per germline, CDR1 SGHVS and CDR2 FQNEAQ. V lost 2 bases and J 0 bases, leaving 8 bases between the germline ends.

The sequenced sample consisted of blood. J is TRBJ2-6 and V is TRBV7-8; D is unclear. The receptor was isolated from a woman aged 18-35 years in good health. This CDR3 is CASSLHGSSGANVLTF. The CDR3 DNA reads as TGTGCCAGCAGCTTACATGGTAGCTCTGGGGCCAACGTCCTGACTTTC.